This T cell receptor beta chain derives from a study of CD8+CD57+ T cells in acquired aplastic anemia. Study-wide context: Sorted CD4+ and CD8+ cells yielded roughly 3.1 ug of DNA on average. Whole-study results and caveats: Patients and controls shared 25 to 30 CD8+ CDR3 sequences, highly expressed in patients. Levels of CD8+ Simpson's diversity were not significantly distinct in patients versus controls.

Ten or more counts support this clonotype. Its target is unknown. TCR beta VDJ and CDR3 profiles were obtained from a genomic DNA template. TCRdb redid the calling of the reads with MiXCR, one entry per CDR3 protein. Of around 500,000 distinct CDR3 sequences listed, around 30% are singletons. Trimming removed 0 bases from V and 0 bases from J, with 12 bases in between. The CDR3 sequence is 17 residues long. Looked up from germline, CDR1 is LNHNV and CDR2 is YYDKDF (reference sequence). Whoever was chosen for sequencing had shown CD8+CD57+ cell expansion by flow cytometry. Sequenced material: sorted CD4+, CD8+, or CD8+CD57+ T cells (not recorded which) from PBMCs. The TCR sequence derives from a human donor with aplastic anemia. The gene calls are TRBV15 and TRBJ2-1; D tentatively reads TRBD1 or TRBD2 (5 bases each). The CDR3 coding sequence is TGTGCCACCAGCAGAGATGAATGGGGGAGCTCCTACAATGAGCAGTTCTTC. It specifies CATSRDEWGSSYNEQFF.